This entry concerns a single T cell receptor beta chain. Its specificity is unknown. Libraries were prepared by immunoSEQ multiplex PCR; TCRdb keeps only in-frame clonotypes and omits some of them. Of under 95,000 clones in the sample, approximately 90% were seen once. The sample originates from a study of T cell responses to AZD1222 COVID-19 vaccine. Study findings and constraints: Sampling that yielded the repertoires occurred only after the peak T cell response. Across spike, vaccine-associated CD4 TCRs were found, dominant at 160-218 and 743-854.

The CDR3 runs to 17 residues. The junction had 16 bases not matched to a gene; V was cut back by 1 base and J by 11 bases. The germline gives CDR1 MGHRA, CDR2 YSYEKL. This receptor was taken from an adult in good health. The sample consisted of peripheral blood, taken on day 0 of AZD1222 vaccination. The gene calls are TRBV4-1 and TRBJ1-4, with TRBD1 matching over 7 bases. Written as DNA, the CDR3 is TGCGCCAGCAGCCAAGGAGGGGGCGACAGGGTAGGCGATAAACTGTTTTTT. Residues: CASSQGGGDRVGDKLFF.